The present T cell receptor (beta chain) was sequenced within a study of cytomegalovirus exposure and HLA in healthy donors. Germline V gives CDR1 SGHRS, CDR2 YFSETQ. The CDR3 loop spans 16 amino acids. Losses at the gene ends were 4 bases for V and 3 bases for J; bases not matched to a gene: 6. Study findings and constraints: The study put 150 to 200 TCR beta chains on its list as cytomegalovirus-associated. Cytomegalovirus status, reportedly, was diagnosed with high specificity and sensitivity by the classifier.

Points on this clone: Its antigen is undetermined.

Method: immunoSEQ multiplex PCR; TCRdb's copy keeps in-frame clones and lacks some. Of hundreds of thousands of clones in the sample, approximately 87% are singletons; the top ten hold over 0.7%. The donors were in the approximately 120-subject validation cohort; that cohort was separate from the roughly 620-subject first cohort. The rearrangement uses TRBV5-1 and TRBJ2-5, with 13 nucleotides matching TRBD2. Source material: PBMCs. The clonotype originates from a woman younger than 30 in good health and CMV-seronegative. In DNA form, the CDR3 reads TGCGCCAGCAGCGGGACTAGCGGGAACGTAAAAGAGACCCAGTACTTC. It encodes CASSGTSGNVKETQYF.